A selection of T cell receptor beta chains follows, all from one sample in a study of blood T cell repertoires in COVID-19. The assay was immunoSEQ multiplex PCR, and TCRdb's table has in-frame clones only and misses some. The repertoire holds tens of thousands of clones, with roughly 80% as singletons. The sample comprised peripheral blood. The source of these receptors is a man of 80 years or more with COVID-19, enrolled during active disease. CDR3s include the opening cysteine and the closing phenylalanine or tryptophan. A D gene is named only where the DNA matches it firmly. The size entry is marked missing in some rows and otherwise reads once, few, many or a size class.

TGTGCCGCCAACAGGGGCACCGGGGAGCTGTTTTTT | CAANRGTGELFF | 12 | TRBV19 | - | TRBJ2-2 | TRBD1
TGTGCCAGCAGTTACGGGGCCGGCAATTCACCCCTCCACTTT | CASSYGAGNSPLHF | 14 | TRBV6-5 | - | TRBJ1-6 | -
TGTGCCAGCAGCTCGACAGGGGACGAACAGCCCCAGCATTTT | CASSSTGDEQPQHF | 14 | TRBV6-6 | - | TRBJ1-5 | TRBD1
TGTGCCAGCAGCATGAGGGACAGGGGGAATTCACCCCTCCACTTT | CASSMRDRGNSPLHF | 15 | TRBV9 | - | TRBJ1-6 | TRBD1
TGTGCCAGTAGTATCCGGGACAGGGCTGGAAACACCATATATTTT | CASSIRDRAGNTIYF | 15 | TRBV19 | - | TRBJ1-3 | TRBD1
TGTGCCAGCACAGACAGGGGGGAAAATCAGCCCCAGCATTTT | CASTDRGENQPQHF | 14 | TRBV2 | - | TRBJ1-5 | TRBD1
TGCGCCAGCTCCGGACAGGGTAACTATGGCTACACCTTC | CASSGQGNYGYTF | 13 | TRBV5-1 | - | TRBJ1-2 | TRBD1
TGTGCCAGCAGCAATACAGGGTCAACTACCGGGGAGCTGTTTTTT | CASSNTGSTTGELFF | 15 | TRBV28 | once | TRBJ2-2 | -
TGTGCCAGCAGGTCCTGGGCAGGTGAGACCCAGTACTTC | CASRSWAGETQYF | 13 | TRBV27 | - | TRBJ2-5 | -
TGTGCCAGCAGTTTGGTCTCGGGACAGGGTAGAGGCTACACCTTC | CASSLVSGQGRGYTF | 15 | TRBV28 | once | TRBJ1-2 | TRBD1
TGTGCCAGTAATTCCGGACAGGGTTTATTTATTATCCAGCCCCAGCATTTT | CASNSGQGLFIIQPQHF | 17 | TRBV19 | - | TRBJ1-5 | TRBD1
TGTGCCAGCAGCAAATACGCAGTTAGCAATCAGCCCCAGCATTTT | CASSKYAVSNQPQHF | 15 | TRBV21-1 | - | TRBJ1-5 | -
TGTGCCAGCAGTTCGACTCTTGGAGGTGAGCAGTTCTTC | CASSSTLGGEQFF | 13 | TRBV27 | few | TRBJ2-1 | -
TGTGCCAGCAGTTCCGCGGACAGGGGCACTGAAGCTTTCTTT | CASSSADRGTEAFF | 14 | TRBV6-5 | - | TRBJ1-1 | TRBD1
TGTGCCAGTAGTCCAATACAGGGGCAAGAGAGGGGCTACACCTTC | CASSPIQGQERGYTF | 15 | TRBV19 | few | TRBJ1-2 | TRBD1
TGCAGCGTTAGGGGCAGCCGAAACACTGAAGCTTTCTTT | CSVRGSRNTEAFF | 13 | TRBV29-1 | - | TRBJ1-1 | -
TGTGCCAGCAGTCCCGGGACAGGGGGCTTTCAGCCCCAGCATTTT | CASSPGTGGFQPQHF | 15 | TRBV2 | - | TRBJ1-5 | TRBD1
TGTGCCAGCAGCTTAGACAGGGGTTCTGAAGCTTTCTTT | CASSLDRGSEAFF | 13 | TRBV7-3 | - | TRBJ1-1 | TRBD1
TGTGCCAGCAGCAACCTACTAGCGGAAATTTACAATGAGCAGTTCTTC | CASSNLLAEIYNEQFF | 16 | TRBV5-4 | - | TRBJ2-1 | TRBD2
TGTGCCAGCAGCTTCGAGATGAACACTGAAGCTTTCTTT | CASSFEMNTEAFF | 13 | TRBV7-3 | - | TRBJ1-1 | -
TGTGCCAGCAGACCGACAGGGGCCCACGAAGCTTTCTTT | CASRPTGAHEAFF | 13 | TRBV6-5 | - | TRBJ1-1 | TRBD1
TGTGCCAGCAGCCCGTATCGGGGAGGGCACTATGGCTACACCTTC | CASSPYRGGHYGYTF | 15 | TRBV28 | - | TRBJ1-2 | -
TGTGCCTGGAGTGTGGGGAGGGCGGGAGGCCATGAGCAGTTCTTC | CAWSVGRAGGHEQFF | 15 | TRBV30 | - | TRBJ2-1 | TRBD2
TGCAGTGCTAGTATCATAGGACAGGGACCCAATCAGCCCCAGCATTTT | CSASIIGQGPNQPQHF | 16 | TRBV20-1 | - | TRBJ1-5 | TRBD1
TGTGCCAGCAGTTTCCCGGGGGGGGCGCCCGACTTC | CASSFPGGAPDF | 12 | TRBV28 | - | TRBJ2-7 | TRBD2
TGTGCCAGCAGTGAAGCAGAAAGGACTAGCGGGGGCGGGATCGCAGATACGCAGTATTTT | CASSEAERTSGGGIADTQYF | 20 | TRBV6-1 | - | TRBJ2-3 | TRBD2
TGTGCCAGCAGCTTAGCCCAGGGGGCTGGAGCAGATACGCAGTATTTT | CASSLAQGAGADTQYF | 16 | TRBV7-9 | - | TRBJ2-3 | TRBD1
TGCAGCGTCCCAGGGTCCAGCACAGATACGCAGTATTTT | CSVPGSSTDTQYF | 13 | TRBV29-1 | - | TRBJ2-3 | -
TGTGCCAGTATTACAGGCTACGACTCTGGAAACACCATATATTTT | CASITGYDSGNTIYF | 15 | TRBV19 | - | TRBJ1-3 | -
TGTGCCAGCAGCGTAGGTCGACAGGTCCACATTCAGTACTTC | CASSVGRQVHIQYF | 14 | TRBV9 | - | TRBJ2-4 | -
TGCGCCAGCAGCTCCCGACTAGCGGCCTCCTTTGGGGGAGATACGCAGTATTTT | CASSSRLAASFGGDTQYF | 18 | TRBV5-1 | - | TRBJ2-3 | TRBD2
TGTGCCAGCAGCTTTGCGGGCGCCACCGGGGAGCTGTTTTTT | CASSFAGATGELFF | 14 | TRBV5-4 | - | TRBJ2-2 | -
TGTGCCAGCAGCTTACTGGGAGGGATGGGGGCCAACGTCCTGACTTTC | CASSLLGGMGANVLTF | 16 | TRBV7-2 | few | TRBJ2-6 | TRBD2
TGTGCCAGCAGCGCTCAAGCGGGAGGGCCCTATGAGCAGTTCTTC | CASSAQAGGPYEQFF | 15 | TRBV9 | - | TRBJ2-1 | TRBD2
TGTGCCAGCAGCGAGACGCACCTTGGAGGGGGCGCCTATGGCTACACCTTC | CASSETHLGGGAYGYTF | 17 | TRBV9 | once | TRBJ1-2 | TRBD1
TGTGCCAGCAGCGGGACAGGACAGGCGAATTCACCCCTCCACTTT | CASSGTGQANSPLHF | 15 | TRBV5-4 | once | TRBJ1-6 | TRBD1
TGTGCCAGCAGCTTGGGGGGGGGCCTCACCGACCACAATGAGCAGTTCTTC | CASSLGGGLTDHNEQFF | 17 | TRBV5-6 | - | TRBJ2-1 | -
TGTGCCTGGAGCGATGGCGGCCTGAGTGAAAAACTGTTTTTT | CAWSDGGLSEKLFF | 14 | TRBV30 | once | TRBJ1-4 | -
TGCGCCAGCAGTGAGGGGACAGGGAGAAACTATGGCTACACCTTC | CASSEGTGRNYGYTF | 15 | TRBV10-2 | once | TRBJ1-2 | TRBD1
TGTGCTAGTGGTTTGATGGGGCACGGCACTGAAGCTTTCTTT | CASGLMGHGTEAFF | 14 | TRBV12-5 | - | TRBJ1-1 | -
TGTGCCAGCAGTTTCGACAGGGGACAGCAGTTCTTC | CASSFDRGQQFF | 12 | TRBV28 | - | TRBJ2-1 | TRBD1
TGTGCCAGCACCCTCCGACAGGGCCCTCATTTCTTC | CASTLRQGPHFF | 12 | TRBV19 | - | TRBJ2-1 | TRBD1
TGTGCCAGCAGCGCGAGAACAGATTACCTCTATGGCTACACCTTC | CASSARTDYLYGYTF | 15 | TRBV5-6 | - | TRBJ1-2 | -
TGTGCCAGCTCACTACCCAGGAACCCCAACACTGAAGCTTTCTTT | CASSLPRNPNTEAFF | 15 | TRBV18 | - | TRBJ1-1 | -
TGTGCCAGCAGTGCTGTTAGGACAGTCTTCGAGACCCAGTACTTC | CASSAVRTVFETQYF | 15 | TRBV2 | - | TRBJ2-5 | -
TGTGCCAGCAAGGGGAGCGGGGGCGGCAATGAGCAGTTCTTC | CASKGSGGGNEQFF | 14 | TRBV11-3 | - | TRBJ2-1 | TRBD2
TGTGCCAGCACTAAACGGGACAGGGTCAATCAGCCCCAGCATTTT | CASTKRDRVNQPQHF | 15 | TRBV28 | - | TRBJ1-5 | TRBD1
TGTGCCAGCAGCCTCGACAGGGGGCTCAGTAATGAAAAACTGTTTTTT | CASSLDRGLSNEKLFF | 16 | TRBV7-9 | medium-sized | TRBJ1-4 | TRBD1
TGTGCCAGCACCTCCAGGGTTTCGGAGACCCAGTACTTC | CASTSRVSETQYF | 13 | TRBV6-5 | - | TRBJ2-5 | -
TGCGCCAGCAGTGAGTCGGGGGGGCGAGGCCAGCCCCAGCATTTT | CASSESGGRGQPQHF | 15 | TRBV10-2 | - | TRBJ1-5 | -
TGTGCTAGTGCCATGGTACAGGGGAAAGCTTTCTTT | CASAMVQGKAFF | 12 | TRBV12-5 | - | TRBJ1-1 | TRBD1
TGTGCCAGCAGGGGGACTGGGGTAGTCCACGAGCAGTACTTC | CASRGTGVVHEQYF | 14 | TRBV2 | few | TRBJ2-7 | -
TGTGCCAGCAGCCAAGTTGGGGGACAGGAACGCTATGGCTACACCTTC | CASSQVGGQERYGYTF | 16 | TRBV14 | - | TRBJ1-2 | TRBD1
TGTGCCAGCAACCTACAACAGGGGGATCAGCCCCAGCATTTT | CASNLQQGDQPQHF | 14 | TRBV6-5 | once | TRBJ1-5 | TRBD1
TGTGCCAGCAGCGGAGGGCGGGGCTACAATGAGCAGTTCTTC | CASSGGRGYNEQFF | 14 | TRBV9 | - | TRBJ2-1 | -